The T cell receptor (beta chain) under discussion was sequenced for a study of blood T cell repertoires in COVID-19 (dated by TCRdb to 2020 to 2022). As for the study more broadly: Collaborator samples came from the United States, Italy and Spain and covered acute and convalescent phases of COVID-19. The material from the prospective study consisted of cDNA or gDNA derived from T cells, B-cell-depleted T cells, or PBMCs. Deeply sampled blood TCRbeta repertoires from subjects exposed to, actively infected with, or recovered from COVID-19 were included in the dataset. The repertoires were made available in a free public database intended to serve as a resource for research on the immune response to SARS-CoV-2. Samples were obtained from the ongoing ImmuneRACE study (first 160 participants) and from over 1,000 subjects provided by 6 global collaborators. Nearly every sample came with metadata listing a de-identified subject ID, COVID-19 status, age in years and sex. HLA class I and class II types, where available, came from metadata supplied by the sample provider rather than from assay-based typing. Results and caveats for the whole study, not just this receptor: The amount of clinical and demographic metadata varied by source and participant and was provided uncurated.

TCRbeta CDR3 regions were amplified from genomic DNA using the immunoSEQ Assay, a bias-controlled multiplex PCR. In the authors' own workflow: Within the assay, amplification of reference gene primers was used to estimate how many nucleated cells each sample contained. To quantify the absolute abundance of each unique TCRbeta CDR3 rearrangement, sequence reads were collapsed and filtered. For each sample, productive Simpson clonality was calculated as the square root of Simpson's diversity index across productive rearrangements. Entries here come from immuneACCESS through TCRdb and include only in-frame sequences with V and J called. Some clones fail to appear in such tables; in the studies checked, an unresolved V gene covers under half of the shortfall, and the cause of the remainder is unknown. From that table come the V and J calls and clone size; the DNA was used to work out D and trimming. The sample table contains about 270,000 clones; only one count was recorded for approximately 90% of them. Together, the top ten hold around 2.8% of the sample.

In the prospective study, participants were roughly 18 to 89 years old, resided in approximately 22 geographic areas of the United States, and were enrolled through a virtual design. Cohort assignment in the prospective study relied on participant-reported clinical history from a screening survey and a study questionnaire. Exposed participants were defined as having been in contact with someone with a PCR-confirmed or clinician-diagnosed COVID-19 case within 2 weeks of study entry. In the prospective study, mobile phlebotomists collected whole blood, serum and a nasopharyngeal or oropharyngeal swab from each participant. Prospective study participants could optionally give additional blood draws and questionnaires over an approximately two-month period. Before DNA extraction, blood samples from the prospective study were shipped at room temperature or frozen. Details on this clone: Its binding antigen is unknown. It has no much larger one-base neighbor in the sample; base qualities were not kept.

The CDR3 measures 17 amino acids from cysteine to phenylalanine. The read is trimmed to its CDR3 DNA, 51 bases read in frame from base 1. V and J are truncated by 3 bases and 1 base respectively, leaving an intervening sequence of 16 bases. The germline V gene encodes CDR1 MDHEN and CDR2 SYDVKM. The sequence was obtained from a man aged 35 to 55 who had been exposed to COVID-19. In this chain, TRBV28 is recombined with TRBJ2-1; TRBD2 might be the D gene, on 5 matching bases. Sequenced material: PBMCs or T cells enriched from blood (not recorded which). The CDR3 region has the sequence CASSLALTGLSYNEQFF. The nucleotide sequence is given as TGTGCCAGCAGTTTGGCCTTGACTGGACTGTCCTACAATGAGCAGTTCTTC.